One and the same sample provided the 9 T cell receptor beta chains below, sequenced in a study of OX40 agonist ivuxolimab in advanced cancers. Profiling relied on immunoSEQ multiplex PCR, and the TCRdb table lists in-frame clones only, not all of them. The table shows tens of thousands of clones, with about 80% occurring only once. The sequences come from CD4+ or CD8+ T cells sorted from blood, collected in a trial of the OX40 agonist ivuxolimab. These receptors originate from an adult with an advanced solid tumor such as melanoma, head and neck, liver or kidney cancer.

J is TRBJ1-6 and V is TRBV30; D remains ambiguous. Trimming left V 0 bases short and J 8 bases short, with 11 bases between. The CDR3 is made up of 14 amino acids. The germline CDR1 and CDR2 sequences are GTSNPN and SVGIG (reference sequence). The CDR3 DNA sequence: TGTGCCTGGAGTGTAGAGTGGCGGGATTCACCCCTCCACTTT. Residues: CAWSVEWRDSPLHF.

This clone appeared a few times. The DNA of the CDR3 is TGTGCCAGCAGCTTTGGACCGTCGGGTTCCGATGGCTACACCTTC. Its translation: CASSFGPSGSDGYTF. V usage is TRBV5-5 and J usage is TRBJ1-2; no definite D call. V was shortened by 2 bases and J by 6 bases, with 17 bases between the two germline ends. Looked up from germline, CDR1 is SGHKS and CDR2 is YYEKEE (reference sequence). The CDR3 contains 15 residues.

V gene TRBV30 combines with J gene TRBJ2-5; 8 nucleotides align to TRBD1. Germline V gene sequence: CDR1 GTSNPN, CDR2 SVGIG (reference sequence). V lost 2 bases and J lost 5; bases outside the gene matches: 4. The CDR3 length is 13 residues. The CDR3, as DNA: TGTGCCTGGAGTCTGACAGGGGCGGAGACCCAGTACTTC. Amino acids: CAWSLTGAETQYF.

This clone was observed a single time. This rearrangement joins TRBV7-2 to TRBJ2-3; D possibly matches TRBD1 or TRBD2 (5 bases each). The CDR3 is 14 amino acids. Germline CDR1 and CDR2: SGHTA and FQGNSA. The V end was cut by 3 bases, the J end by 5 bases, with 12 bases between. The CDR3 loop is CASSFSWGKDTQYF. In nucleotides, the CDR3 is TGTGCCAGCAGCTTCTCTTGGGGGAAAGATACGCAGTATTTT.

In its sample, this clone was seen once. V is TRBV5-4 and J is TRBJ1-2; TRBD1 agrees at 8 bases. Trimming at V came to 4 bases and at J to 6 bases, leaving 11 bases not matched to a gene. The CDR3 loop spans 15 amino acids. Germline V gene sequence: CDR1 SGHNT, CDR2 YYREEE (reference sequence). CDR3 region: CASSPEWAGGDGYTF. The CDR3 DNA sequence: TGTGCCAGCAGCCCGGAATGGGCAGGGGGCGATGGCTACACCTTC.

The chain combines TRBV6-6 with TRBJ2-1; either TRBD1 or TRBD2 may supply D (5 bases each). The CDR3 is 14 amino acids. V shed 0 bases and J shed 5 bases, with 8 bases lying between them. CDR1 is MNHNY and CDR2 is SVGAGI in the germline V gene (reference sequence). The CDR3 bases are TGTGCCAGCAGTTACTCCGAGGGGCACAATGAGCAGTTCTTC. This translates into CASSYSEGHNEQFF.

The V and J genes are TRBV5-1 and TRBJ2-3; the D gene is possibly TRBD1 (6 bases). This CDR3 contains 15 residues. Trimming stripped 4 bases from V and 4 bases from J, with 16 bases between. Germline V CDR1 and CDR2: SGHRS, YFSETQ. The CDR3 DNA reads TGCGCCAGCAGCGAACAGGGAACAAACGCAGATACGCAGTATTTT. Translated: CASSEQGTNADTQYF.

The chain has TRBV7-2 and TRBJ1-5, with D perhaps TRBD1 (5 bases). Trimming left V 1 base short and J 3 bases short, with 13 bases between. The CDR3 totals 16 residues. Per the germline V gene, CDR1 is SGHTA and CDR2 is FQGNSA. Here the CDR3 reads CASSLGAGRVNQPQHF. The DNA for the CDR3 is TGTGCCAGCAGCTTAGGTGCAGGGAGGGTCAATCAGCCCCAGCATTTT.

This sequence joins TRBV14 and TRBJ2-1, with no clear D. The V gene's germline CDR1 is SGHDN and CDR2 FVKESK. The CDR3 contains 16 residues. Trimming shortened V by 1 base and J by 4 bases, and 14 bases separated the two germline ends. The CDR3 DNA follows: TGTGCCAGCAGCCAAGTCACGGCAAGAGCATACAATGAGCAGTTCTTC. It encodes CASSQVTARAYNEQFF. Full variable domain (remainder filled in from reference TRBV14 and TRBJ2-1): EAGVTQFPSHSVIEKGQTVTLRCDPISGHDNLYWYRRVMGKEIKFLLHFVKESKQDESGMPNNRFLAERTGGTYSTLKVQPAELEDSGVYFCASSQVTARAYNEQFFGPGTRLTVL.